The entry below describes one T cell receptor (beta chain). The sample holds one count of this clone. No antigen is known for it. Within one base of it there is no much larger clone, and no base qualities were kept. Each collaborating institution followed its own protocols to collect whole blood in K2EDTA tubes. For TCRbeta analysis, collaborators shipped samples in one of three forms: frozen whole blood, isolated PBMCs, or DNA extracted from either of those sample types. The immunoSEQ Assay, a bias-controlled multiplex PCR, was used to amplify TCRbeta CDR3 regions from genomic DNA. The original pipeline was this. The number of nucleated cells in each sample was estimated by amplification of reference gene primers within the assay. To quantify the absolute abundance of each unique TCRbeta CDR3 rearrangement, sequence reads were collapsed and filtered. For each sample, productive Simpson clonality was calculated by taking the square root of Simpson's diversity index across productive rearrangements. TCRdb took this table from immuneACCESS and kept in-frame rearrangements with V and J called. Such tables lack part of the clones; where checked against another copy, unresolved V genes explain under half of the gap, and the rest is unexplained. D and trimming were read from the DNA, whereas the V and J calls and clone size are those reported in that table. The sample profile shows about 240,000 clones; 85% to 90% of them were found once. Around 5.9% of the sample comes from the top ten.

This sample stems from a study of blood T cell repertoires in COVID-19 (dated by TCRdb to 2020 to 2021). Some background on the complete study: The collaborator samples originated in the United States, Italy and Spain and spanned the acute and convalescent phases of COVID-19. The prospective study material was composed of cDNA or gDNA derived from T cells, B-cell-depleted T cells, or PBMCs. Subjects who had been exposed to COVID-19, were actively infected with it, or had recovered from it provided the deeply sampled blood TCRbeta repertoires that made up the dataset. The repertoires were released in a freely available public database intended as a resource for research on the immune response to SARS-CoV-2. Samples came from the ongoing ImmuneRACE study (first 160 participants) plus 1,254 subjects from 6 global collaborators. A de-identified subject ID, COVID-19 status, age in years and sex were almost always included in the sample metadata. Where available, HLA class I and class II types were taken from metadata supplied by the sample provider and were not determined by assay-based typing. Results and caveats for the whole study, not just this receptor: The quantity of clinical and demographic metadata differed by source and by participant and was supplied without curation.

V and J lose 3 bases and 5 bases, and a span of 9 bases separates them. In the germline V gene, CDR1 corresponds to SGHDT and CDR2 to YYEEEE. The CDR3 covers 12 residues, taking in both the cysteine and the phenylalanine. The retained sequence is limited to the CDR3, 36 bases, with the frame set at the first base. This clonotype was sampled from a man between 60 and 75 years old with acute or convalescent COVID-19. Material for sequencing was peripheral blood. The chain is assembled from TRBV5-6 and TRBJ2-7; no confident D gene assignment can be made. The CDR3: CASSWQADEQYF. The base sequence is TGTGCCAGCAGCTGGCAGGCCGACGAGCAGTACTTC.